This T cell receptor beta chain stems from a study of OX40 agonist ivuxolimab in advanced cancers. Study-level findings and limits: Expanded clones tended on average to be more numerous among CD8+ T cells than CD4+.

TCRdb's copy holds only in-frame clones and misses some; the assay was immunoSEQ multiplex PCR. The sample includes 55,000 to 80,000 clones, 88% seen only once; the top ten take over 0.25%. About this clone: Its target is unknown.

This clonotype was obtained from an adult with an advanced solid tumor such as melanoma, head and neck, liver or kidney cancer. The starting material was CD4+ or CD8+ T cells sorted from blood, obtained in a trial of the OX40 agonist ivuxolimab.

CDR3 protein: CASSVGGTGAGDTQYF. In nucleotides, the CDR3 is TGTGCCAGCAGCGTAGGGGGGACAGGGGCAGGGGATACGCAGTATTTT. V gene TRBV9 combines with J gene TRBJ2-3, with 10 nucleotides matching TRBD1. V lost 0 bases and J lost 6; bases outside the gene matches: 7. The CDR3 loop spans 16 amino acids. Germline V lookup: CDR1 SGDLS, CDR2 YYNGEE.